A selection of T cell receptor beta chains follows, all from one sample in a study of T cell responses to AZD1222 COVID-19 vaccine. Libraries were prepared by immunoSEQ multiplex PCR; TCRdb keeps only in-frame clonotypes and omits some of them. The sample contains 150,000 to 200,000 clones, roughly nine tenths of which appear only once. The sequences come from peripheral blood, collected 28 days after the second AZD1222 dose. These receptors originate from an adult who received the AZD1222 COVID-19 vaccine. The CDR3 runs from the conserved cysteine through the conserved F or W.

v_gene	len	CDR3aa
TRBV9	14	CASSPEGAAAEAFF
TRBV6-5	13	CASSPDIDYGYTF
TRBV27	16	CASSSGPGLPADTQYF
TRBV7-9	13	CASSLGGGSEQYF
TRBV5-1	17	CASSLGRRGSSYNEQFF
TRBV7-2	17	CASSLGLDRASSYEQYF
TRBV4-2	11	CASSQNTEAFF
TRBV6-5	13	CASSYSGQETQYF
TRBV6-2/TRBV6-3	15	CASSFGSWATPEAFF
TRBV20-1	14	CSASGQGVGSPLHF
TRBV19	13	CASRPTGAYEQYF
TRBV9	15	CASSVDSGGGDTQYF
TRBV6-6	15	CASRLQGASNQPQHF
TRBV12-3/TRBV12-4	13	CASKAGWDTEAFF
TRBV9	13	CASSIRQGYEQYF
TRBV3-1/TRBV3-2	13	CASSQGTGQTQYF
TRBV5-1	12	CASSTGLYGYTF
TRBV12-3/TRBV12-4	12	CASSWGQTEAFF
TRBV5-1	13	CASSRDRALGYTF
TRBV4-2	14	CASSQAQDGTEAFF
TRBV19	13	CASSWDRSYEQYF
TRBV20-1	14	CSASRNRPNSPLHF
TRBV27	13	CASSLAGGYEQYF
TRBV10-3	14	CAISGGESYYGYTF
TRBV2	14	CASRVRRGNTEAFF
TRBV29-1	12	CSVLGQVDEAFF
TRBV29-1	14	CSVNPLWAATEAFF
TRBV2	15	CASRLLAGGADTQYF
TRBV18	13	CASSPSGITEAFF
TRBV30	11	CAWERITEAFF
TRBV7-2	15	CASSPGQGHVGELFF
TRBV13	14	CASSRTQGTGTQYF
TRBV30	14	CAWSPGQGRVEAFF
TRBV6-5	11	CASSYETQAFF
TRBV28	12	CASSLSTRGQFF
TRBV6-4	16	CVELGQGAPTTYEQYF
TRBV4-3	18	CASSQEKGGPGETYEQYF
TRBV6-5	15	CASSSTRWTGNGYTF
TRBV6-5	13	CASSPGTGYEQYF
TRBV28	15	CASSSGSLGPDTQYF
TRBV20-1	15	CSASSMEGASTEAFF
TRBV13	13	CASSLESQDTQYF
TRBV7-9	16	CASSPPALAVQETQYF
TRBV12-3/TRBV12-4	12	CASSLRLEEQYF
TRBV7-2	15	CASRNDLAGANEQFF
TRBV5-4	15	CASSLDRGVGSPLHF
TRBV18	14	CASSLGGPEVGYTF
TRBV15	16	CATSSPPGQGSTEAFF
TRBV27	15	CASSYNSGGTGELFF
TRBV4-3	15	CASSQEVRDGETQYF
TRBV11-3	14	CASSLGRENTEAFF
TRBV27	15	CASSGWGERGTEAFF